This is a list of T cell receptor beta chains from one sample in a study of blood T cell repertoires in COVID-19. The assay was immunoSEQ multiplex PCR, and TCRdb's table has in-frame clones only and misses some. This sample has about 190,000 clones, with roughly 84% found just once. Sample: peripheral blood. Receptors were obtained from a woman older than 75 with active or convalescent COVID-19. Each CDR3 is given with its conserved first and last residue.

v_gene: TRBV5-1; len: 15; CDR3aa: CASSPLDSLNYGYTF
v_gene: TRBV19; len: 14; CDR3aa: CASSTGTSIHEQYF
v_gene: TRBV11-3; len: 12; CDR3aa: CASSLSGNTIYF
v_gene: TRBV6-5; len: 15; CDR3aa: CASSFRQGESYEQYF
v_gene: TRBV9; len: 15; CDR3aa: CASSVGDSSLGEQYF
v_gene: TRBV5-4; len: 14; CDR3aa: CASSLLQGRDEQFF
v_gene: TRBV2; len: 14; CDR3aa: CASSAVRGNQPQHF
v_gene: TRBV11-2; len: 13; CDR3aa: CASSSERFYEQYF
v_gene: TRBV10-3; len: 15; CDR3aa: CAIRETSGRSYEQYF
v_gene: TRBV28; len: 13; CDR3aa: CASCWGVTQPQHF
v_gene: TRBV5-1; len: 17; CDR3aa: CASSPEGPGQGAQPQHF
v_gene: TRBV2; len: 15; CDR3aa: CASRRELAGVEELFF
v_gene: TRBV6-5; len: 13; CDR3aa: CASGTSGTYEQYF
v_gene: TRBV4-1; len: 15; CDR3aa: CASRDRDFSGNTIYF
v_gene: TRBV5-8; len: 13; CDR3aa: CASSFRPNGGYTF
v_gene: TRBV6-5; len: 15; CDR3aa: CASSPLEGSGQPQHF
v_gene: TRBV2; len: 16; CDR3aa: CASRRDRETANYGYTF
v_gene: TRBV5-1; len: 14; CDR3aa: CASSTTTLNTEAFF
v_gene: TRBV6-1; len: 17; CDR3aa: CASSERGQGLSNQPQHF
v_gene: TRBV19; len: 16; CDR3aa: CASSPSRDNGNQPQHF
v_gene: TRBV11-2; len: 13; CDR3aa: CASMVAGGYEQFF
v_gene: TRBV6-5; len: 13; CDR3aa: CASSPQGYTEAFF
v_gene: TRBV2; len: 15; CDR3aa: CASSERWGGTDTQYF
v_gene: TRBV6-5; len: 13; CDR3aa: CASSQGGGTEAFF
v_gene: TRBV6-5; len: 14; CDR3aa: CATAGQGTRQPQHF
v_gene: TRBV9; len: 16; CDR3aa: CASSSPRASGRNEQFF
v_gene: TRBV5-1; len: 16; CDR3aa: CASSYSGTGAYDEQFF
v_gene: TRBV4-1; len: 16; CDR3aa: CASSQDSLAGGDTQYF
v_gene: TRBV10-3; len: 12; CDR3aa: CAISDRNYGYTF
v_gene: TRBV5-1; len: 16; CDR3aa: CASSLAGGASNQPQHF
v_gene: TRBV7-3; len: 15; CDR3aa: CASSPGTSVYNEQFF
v_gene: TRBV9; len: 15; CDR3aa: CASSVGSGEGEKLFF
v_gene: TRBV9; len: 13; CDR3aa: CASSVPEGSGYTF
v_gene: TRBV7-9; len: 15; CDR3aa: CASSLSTGGDSPLHF
v_gene: TRBV19; len: 13; CDR3aa: CASSTSGDQPQHF
v_gene: TRBV5-1; len: 15; CDR3aa: CASSIKRTGDYGYTF
v_gene: TRBV9; len: 16; CDR3aa: CASSVVAGGGTGELFF
v_gene: TRBV4-1; len: 15; CDR3aa: CASSPGTGGGTEAFF
v_gene: TRBV19; len: 14; CDR3aa: CASSISGRGREQYF
v_gene: TRBV19; len: 15; CDR3aa: CASSEYSGSSYEQYF
v_gene: TRBV5-1; len: 15; CDR3aa: CASSSFASTQETQYF
v_gene: TRBV4-1; len: 16; CDR3aa: CASSQDFAGRSGELFF
v_gene: TRBV18; len: 14; CDR3aa: CASSPGANNQPQHF
v_gene: TRBV19; len: 14; CDR3aa: CASGTQLAGEKLFF